Included here is one T cell receptor (beta chain) sequence, with context. The sample belongs to a study of cytomegalovirus exposure and HLA in healthy donors. Measured with immunoSEQ multiplex PCR; TCRdb has only the in-frame clones, and not every one. The sample includes 160,000 or so clones, 88% of them seen just once. Germline V lookup: CDR1 SGHRS, CDR2 YFSETQ. V was clipped by 4 bases and J by 8 bases; unmatched bases: 18. The CDR3 has 18 residues. The specimen was PBMCs. The chain joins TRBV5-1 to TRBJ2-4; the match to TRBD1 covers 10 bases. The sequence was obtained from a man between 18 and 29 years old in good health and CMV-seronegative. The CDR3 DNA is TGCGCCAGCAGCCTAGACCGCCACGACAGGGGGCCGTCGGACATTCAGTACTTC. Translating it yields CASSLDRHDRGPSDIQYF.